This T cell receptor beta chain was profiled in a study of blood T cell repertoires in COVID-19. Method: immunoSEQ multiplex PCR; TCRdb's copy keeps in-frame clones and lacks some. Among around 300,000 clones listed, about 87% were seen once. CDR1 and CDR2 (germline): SGHTA, FQGNSA. This CDR3 has 18 amino acids. The V end lost 3 bases, the J end lost 1 base, and 16 bases lay between the germline ends. This chain connects TRBV7-2 to TRBJ1-6, with a weak D call TRBD1 (6 bases). This receptor was obtained from a woman aged 50 to 60 who had recovered from COVID-19. The sample comprised PBMCs or T cells enriched from blood (not recorded which). CDR3 amino acids: CASSFGQGKKSYNSPLHF. The CDR3 nucleotides read TGTGCCAGCAGCTTTGGGCAGGGGAAGAAATCCTATAATTCACCCCTCCACTTT.